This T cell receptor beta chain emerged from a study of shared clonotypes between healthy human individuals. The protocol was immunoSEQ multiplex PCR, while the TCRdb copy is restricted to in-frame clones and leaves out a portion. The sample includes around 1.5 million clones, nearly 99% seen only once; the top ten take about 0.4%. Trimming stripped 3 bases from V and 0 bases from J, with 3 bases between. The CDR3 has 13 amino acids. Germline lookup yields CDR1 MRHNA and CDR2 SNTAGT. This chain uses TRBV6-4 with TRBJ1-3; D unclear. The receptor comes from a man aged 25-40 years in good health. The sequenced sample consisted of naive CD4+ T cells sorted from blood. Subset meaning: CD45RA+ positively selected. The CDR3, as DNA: TGTGCCAGCAGTGAGAACTCTGGAAACACCATATATTTT. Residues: CASSENSGNTIYF.